Listed below are T cell receptor beta chains from one sample, sequenced in a study of blood T cell repertoires in COVID-19. The table came from immunoSEQ multiplex PCR; TCRdb's copy has only in-frame clones and leaves some out. The sample has around 220,000 clones; nearly 90% are singletons. Material for sequencing was PBMCs or T cells enriched from blood (not recorded which). The receptors come from a man aged 30-40 years who had been exposed to COVID-19. CDR3s include the opening cysteine and the closing phenylalanine or tryptophan. The D gene is left open where the match is weak. Some rows mark clone size as missing; the rest say once, few, many or name a class of expanded clone.

j_gene | abundance | v_gene | d_gene | CDR3aa | CDR3nt
TRBJ2-3 | . | TRBV27 | . | CASSLTGPVRTDTQYF | TGTGCCAGCAGTTTGACAGGCCCTGTTCGCACAGATACGCAGTATTTT
TRBJ2-3 | . | TRBV7-9 | TRBD2 | CASSSSGLVSDTQYF | TGTGCCAGCAGCTCCTCGGGACTAGTGTCAGATACGCAGTATTTT
TRBJ2-5 | . | TRBV15 | . | CATGSGGDGPWQYF | TGTGCCACTGGCTCCGGAGGAGACGGGCCGTGGCAGTACTTC
TRBJ1-4 | . | TRBV6-1 | . | CASSDGPGLYEKLFF | TGTGCCAGCAGTGACGGGCCAGGGTTATACGAAAAACTGTTTTTT
TRBJ1-6 | . | TRBV6-5 | TRBD1 | CASKGQRYSPLHF | TGTGCCAGCAAGGGACAGAGATATTCACCCCTCCACTTT
TRBJ1-6 | . | TRBV5-4 | TRBD1 | CASSLDRQGASPLHF | TGTGCCAGCAGCTTGGACCGGCAGGGGGCGTCACCCCTCCACTTT
TRBJ2-3 | . | TRBV29-1 | . | CSVDNTDTQYF | TGCAGCGTCGACAACACAGATACGCAGTATTTT
TRBJ1-2 | . | TRBV19 | . | CASSILAGGYTF | TGTGCCAGTAGTATCCTCGCAGGGGGCTACACCTTC
TRBJ1-5 | once | TRBV27 | . | CASKTTEKTHQPQHF | TGTGCCAGCAAAACGACAGAAAAAACCCACCAGCCCCAGCATTTT
TRBJ1-5 | . | TRBV3-1/TRBV3-2 | . | CASSQGSGLGWPQHF | TGTGCCAGCAGCCAAGGGAGCGGGCTAGGCTGGCCCCAGCATTTT
TRBJ2-1 | . | TRBV4-3 | . | CASSQDWAADYNEQFF | TGCGCCAGCAGCCAAGATTGGGCAGCGGACTACAATGAGCAGTTCTTC
TRBJ1-1 | once | TRBV6-5 | . | CASSPTRRTEAFF | TGTGCCAGCAGTCCCACTCGGAGAACGGAAGCTTTCTTT
TRBJ2-2 | . | TRBV19 | . | CARLGGFGELFF | TGTGCCAGGCTAGGAGGGTTCGGGGAGCTGTTTTTT
TRBJ2-5 | once | TRBV20-1 | . | CSATGETQYF | TGCAGTGCTACGGGAGAGACCCAGTACTTC
TRBJ2-2 | . | TRBV7-3 | TRBD2 | CASSPWRGGGANGELFF | TGTGCCAGCAGCCCCTGGCGTGGCGGGGGGGCGAACGGGGAGCTGTTTTTT
TRBJ2-5 | . | TRBV18 | . | CASSLERETQYF | TGTGCCAGCTCATTAGAGCGGGAGACCCAGTACTTC
TRBJ2-3 | . | TRBV11-3 | TRBD2 | CASSLNSGGAQADTQYF | TGTGCCAGCAGCTTGAATAGCGGGGGGGCCCAAGCAGATACGCAGTATTTT
TRBJ2-3 | . | TRBV19 | TRBD2 | CASSIQSGGLTDTQYF | TGTGCCAGTAGTATACAAAGCGGGGGTCTCACAGATACGCAGTATTTT
TRBJ1-2 | . | TRBV10-3 | . | CAISTRDGSNYGYTF | TGTGCCATCAGTACGCGGGACGGCTCTAACTATGGCTACACCTTC
TRBJ1-2 | . | TRBV20-1 | . | CSLGTPYGYTF | TGCAGTCTTGGGACACCCTATGGCTACACCTTC
TRBJ2-7 | few | TRBV6-1 | . | CASSEIVGGYYEQYF | TGTGCCAGCAGTGAAATCGTGGGGGGTTACTACGAGCAGTACTTC
TRBJ2-7 | . | TRBV15 | . | CATSRDTGSYEQYF | TGTGCCACCAGCAGAGATACAGGGTCGTACGAGCAGTACTTC
TRBJ1-5 | . | TRBV19 | TRBD1 | CASSIQGQPQPQHF | TGTGCCAGTAGTATCCAGGGACAGCCTCAGCCCCAGCATTTT
TRBJ1-6 | . | TRBV29-1 | . | CSVTSGTNSPLHF | TGCAGCGTGACATCGGGAACAAATTCACCCCTCCACTTT
TRBJ2-7 | . | TRBV5-4 | . | CASSLITVREQYF | TGTGCCAGCAGCTTGATCACGGTCCGGGAGCAGTACTTC
TRBJ1-4 | once | TRBV7-6 | . | CASSVDSIQTNEKLFF | TGTGCCAGCAGCGTAGACAGTATACAAACGAATGAAAAACTGTTTTTT
TRBJ1-5 | . | TRBV2 | . | CASKLSRVGNQPQHF | TGTGCCAGCAAATTGTCCAGGGTCGGAAATCAGCCCCAGCATTTT
TRBJ1-1 | . | TRBV6-2/TRBV6-3 | TRBD1 | CASSYHQGDLRTEAFF | TGTGCCAGCAGTTACCACCAGGGGGACTTAAGGACTGAAGCTTTCTTT
TRBJ1-1 | . | TRBV11-2 | TRBD1 | CASSLGTGRQEVAFF | TGTGCCAGCAGCTTAGGGACAGGGAGGCAGGAGGTAGCTTTCTTT
TRBJ2-5 | . | TRBV6-5 | TRBD2 | CASSEFAGGEETQYF | TGTGCCAGCTCCGAGTTCGCGGGGGGTGAAGAGACCCAGTACTTC
TRBJ2-1 | . | TRBV3-1/TRBV3-2 | . | CASSQPRVAYNEQFF | TGTGCCAGCAGCCAACCCCGGGTAGCCTACAATGAGCAGTTCTTC
TRBJ2-7 | . | TRBV12-5 | . | CASGLVNGGTFTIYEQYF | TGTGCTAGTGGTTTGGTAAACGGCGGGACTTTCACCATCTACGAGCAGTACTTC
TRBJ1-4 | . | TRBV5-1 | TRBD1 | CASSLMTGGDEKLFF | TGCGCCAGCAGCTTAATGACAGGGGGAGACGAAAAACTGTTTTTT
TRBJ2-4 | . | TRBV7-9 | TRBD1 | CASSLGGTVNIQYF | TGTGCCAGCAGCTTAGGGGGGACAGTAAACATTCAGTACTTC
TRBJ2-2 | . | TRBV5-3 | TRBD1 | CARGRTGYTGELFF | TGTGCCAGAGGACGGACAGGGTACACCGGGGAGCTGTTTTTT
TRBJ2-7 | . | TRBV19 | TRBD1 | CASSGTGTVKSVF | TGTGCCAGTAGTGGAACCGGGACAGTAAAAAGTGTCTTC
TRBJ2-1 | once | TRBV5-1 | TRBD2 | CASSLWRRGGNEQFF | TGCGCCAGCAGCTTGTGGCGGCGGGGGGGCAATGAGCAGTTCTTC
TRBJ1-6 | . | TRBV19 | . | CASSITGTHNSPLHF | TGTGCCAGTAGTATAACCGGGACACATAATTCACCCCTCCACTTT
TRBJ1-2 | once | TRBV27 | . | CASSPGLNYGYTF | TGTGCCAGCAGTCCAGGGCTTAACTATGGCTACACCTTC
TRBJ1-6 | once | TRBV7-3 | TRBD1 | CASSQDRGRGPLHF | TGTGCCAGCAGCCAAGACAGGGGGCGTGGACCCCTCCACTTT
TRBJ1-4 | . | TRBV19 | . | CASSIGQEGKLFF | TGTGCCAGTAGTATAGGACAAGAGGGAAAACTGTTTTTT
TRBJ1-2 | . | TRBV5-1 | . | CASSLGDPRVGYTF | TGCGCCAGCAGCTTGGGAGACCCGAGGGTCGGCTACACCTTC
TRBJ2-1 | . | TRBV5-1 | TRBD2 | CASSQSPAGGYNEQFF | TGCGCCAGCAGCCAAAGCCCCGCGGGGGGGTACAATGAGCAGTTCTTC
TRBJ2-1 | . | TRBV7-9 | . | CASSSPGHRMWSSYNEQFF | TGTGCCAGCAGTTCCCCGGGACACCGAATGTGGAGCTCCTACAATGAGCAGTTCTTC
TRBJ2-5 | . | TRBV5-1 | TRBD2 | CASSANPGGGLQETQYF | TGCGCCAGCAGCGCTAACCCGGGAGGGGGGCTACAAGAGACCCAGTACTTC
TRBJ1-6 | . | TRBV28 | TRBD1 | CASSSRGLHSPLHF | TGTGCCAGCAGCTCCAGGGGGTTGCATTCACCCCTCCACTTT
TRBJ2-3 | . | TRBV13 | . | CASSAVDGGRTDTQYF | TGTGCCAGCAGCGCCGTAGACGGGGGGCGGACAGATACGCAGTATTTT
TRBJ1-1 | few | TRBV10-2 | . | CASSSGNTEAFF | TGCGCCAGCAGCTCAGGGAACACTGAAGCTTTCTTT
TRBJ2-1 | . | TRBV6-5 | . | CASSWVTSGEQFF | TGTGCCAGCAGTTGGGTCACCTCGGGTGAGCAGTTCTTC
TRBJ2-7 | . | TRBV5-1 | . | CASSLVSGYSYEQYF | TGCGCCAGCAGCTTGGTTTCGGGATACTCCTACGAGCAGTACTTC
TRBJ2-7 | . | TRBV7-9 | . | CASSTGQLYEQYF | TGTGCCAGCAGCACCGGACAGTTATACGAGCAGTACTTC